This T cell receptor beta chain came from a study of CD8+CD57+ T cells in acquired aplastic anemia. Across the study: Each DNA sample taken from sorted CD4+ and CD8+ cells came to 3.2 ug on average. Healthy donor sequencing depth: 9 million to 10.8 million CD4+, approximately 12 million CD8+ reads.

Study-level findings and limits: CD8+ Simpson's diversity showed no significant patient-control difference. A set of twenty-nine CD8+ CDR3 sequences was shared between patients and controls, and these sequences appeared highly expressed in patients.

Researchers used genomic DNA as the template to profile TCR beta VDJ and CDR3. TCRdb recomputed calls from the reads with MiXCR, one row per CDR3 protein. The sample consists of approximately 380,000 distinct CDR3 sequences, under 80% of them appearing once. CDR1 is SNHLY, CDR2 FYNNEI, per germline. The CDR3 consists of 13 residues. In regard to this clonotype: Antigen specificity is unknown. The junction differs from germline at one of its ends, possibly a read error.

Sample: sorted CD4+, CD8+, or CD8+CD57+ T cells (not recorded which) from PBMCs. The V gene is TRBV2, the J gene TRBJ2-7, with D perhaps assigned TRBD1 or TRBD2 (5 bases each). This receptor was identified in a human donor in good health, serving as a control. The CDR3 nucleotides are TGTGCCAGCAGCTTGGGACGGTCCTACGAGCAGCACTTC. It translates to CASSLGRSYEQHF.